This T cell receptor beta chain was found in a study of blood T cell repertoires in COVID-19. The CDR3 has 18 amino acids. V lost 1 base to trimming and J lost 4 bases; unmatched junction nucleotides: 14. Germline V gives CDR1 SGHAT, CDR2 FQNNGV. Original processing notes: Reference gene primer amplification gave nucleated cell count estimates. Measured with immunoSEQ multiplex PCR; TCRdb has only the in-frame clones, and not every one. V and J calls and clone size are copied from that table; D and trimming were computed from the DNA. The sample includes more than 85,000 clones, 81% of them seen just once.

The chain couples TRBV11-2 to TRBJ2-3; 7 bases fit TRBD2. The clonotype originates from a man older than 75 with acute or convalescent COVID-19. Sample: peripheral blood. The CDR3: CASSLGVHPGGSADTQYF. The CDR3 bases are TGTGCCAGCAGCTTAGGGGTTCATCCGGGAGGAAGCGCAGATACGCAGTATTTT.